This entry lists 19 T cell receptor beta chains sequenced from one sample in a study of cytomegalovirus exposure and HLA in healthy donors. In the PCR, 60 Vbeta and 13 Jbeta primers were used. Clones were sequenced by immunoSEQ multiplex PCR, and TCRdb holds only the in-frame ones, with some missing. Among 170,000 or so clones listed, around 80% were seen once. Sequencing used PBMCs. The receptor source for this set is a woman aged 25-40 years in good health and CMV-seropositive.

The chain carries TRBV5-1 and TRBJ2-3; 9 nucleotides agree with TRBD1. Germline CDR1 reads SGHRS; CDR2 reads YFSETQ. The CDR3 is made up of 16 amino acids. After removal of 2 bases from V and 3 bases from J, the junction contained 7 bases not matched to a gene. The CDR3 here is CASSFSWTGETDTQYF. The DNA of the CDR3 is TGCGCCAGCAGCTTTAGCTGGACAGGGGAGACAGATACGCAGTATTTT.

Concerning this clone: Its ends do not fully match the called genes, so a read error is possible. The chain couples TRBV11-3 to TRBJ1-2, with 9 bases lining up with TRBD1. This CDR3 comprises 14 residues. The germline CDR1 and CDR2 sequences are SGHNT and YENEEA. The CDR3 here is CVSSSDRGTYGYTF. The DNA for the CDR3 is TGTGTCAGCAGCTCGGACAGGGGAACCTATGGCTACACCTTC.

The chain is built from TRBV12-5 and TRBJ2-7; 7 bases map to TRBD1. Germline CDR1 reads LGHNT; CDR2 reads FRNRAP. Unmatched junction bases numbered 5, after V lost 6 bases and J lost 3 bases. This CDR3 region has 13 residues. The CDR3 DNA sequence: TGTGCTAGTGGCCGGGGACAGCGCTACGAGCAGTACTTC. Translation gives CASGRGQRYEQYF.

This chain uses TRBV30 with TRBJ2-1; 14 bases match TRBD2. Germline V lookup: CDR1 GTSNPN, CDR2 SVGIG (reference sequence). CDR3 length equals 15 residues. Trimming cost V 2 bases and J 7 bases; bases outside gene matches: 4. CDR3 in DNA: TGTGCCTGGAGTCCCGGACTAGCGGGAGGAAATGAGCAGTTCTTC. Translating gives CAWSPGLAGGNEQFF. The full variable domain, in which reference TRBV30 and TRBJ2-1 provide the parts outside the CDR3, is SQTIHQWPATLVQPVGSPLSLECTVEGTSNPNLYWYRQAAGRGLQLLFYSVGIGQISSEVPQNLSASRPQDRQFILSSKKLLLSDSGFYLCAWSPGLAGGNEQFFGPGTRLTVL.

The rearrangement uses TRBV5-6 and TRBJ2-5; 8 bases are a match to TRBD1. The V and J ends lost 1 base and 2 bases, in that order; junction bases with no gene match: 7. The CDR3 is 16 residues long. CDR1 SGHDT and CDR2 YYEEEE come from the germline V gene. CDR3 coding DNA: TGTGCCAGCAGCTTGTTGCAGGGGGCCCTTCAAGAGACCCAGTACTTC. Amino acid sequence: CASSLLQGALQETQYF.

The chain employs TRBV29-1 and TRBJ1-4, with D perhaps matching TRBD1 (5 bases). Germline V gene data show CDR1 as SQVTM and CDR2 as ANQGSEA. The ends were cut back, 4 bases at V and 5 bases at J, with 11 bases in the middle. The CDR3 is 13 amino acids. Written as DNA, the CDR3 is TGCAGCGTTGGGCAGGGTGGGAATGAAAAACTGTTTTTT. Translation gives CSVGQGGNEKLFF.

This clone was seen a single time. This rearrangement joins TRBV28 to TRBJ2-3, with 7 nucleotides matching TRBD2. The length of the CDR3 is 15 residues. J was trimmed by 1 base and V by 6 bases; bases with no gene match: 7. Per germline, CDR1 MDHEN and CDR2 SYDVKM. In DNA form, the CDR3 reads TGTGCCAGCAGCCCGGCCCTAGCGGGCACAGATACGCAGTATTTT. Protein: CASSPALAGTDTQYF.

V is TRBV10-3 and J is TRBJ1-5; 8 nucleotides agree with TRBD1. The CDR3 runs to 16 residues. The germline CDR1 and CDR2 sequences are ENHRY and SYGVKD. Trimming at V came to 3 bases and at J to 4 bases, leaving 8 bases not matched to a gene. CDR3 residues: CAISDPGQGENQPQHF. For the CDR3, the DNA is TGTGCCATCAGTGACCCCGGACAGGGTGAGAATCAGCCCCAGCATTTT.

The genes are TRBV7-2 and TRBJ2-3, with a possible D match to TRBD2 (5 bases). V lost 2 bases and J lost 0, with 12 bases in between. The germline gives CDR1 SGHTA, CDR2 FQGNSA. The CDR3 has 16 amino acids. The CDR3 nucleotides read TGTGCCAGCAGCTTAAATAGCGTAGTTAGCACAGATACGCAGTATTTT. It encodes CASSLNSVVSTDTQYF.

The rearrangement joins TRBV28 to TRBJ2-3; 10 bases match TRBD2. Germline V lookup: CDR1 MDHEN, CDR2 SYDVKM. The CDR3 runs to 19 residues. V shed 2 bases and J 7 bases; nucleotides not matched to a gene: 18. The CDR3 is CASSLEVAGLPAGGHTQYF. In DNA, the CDR3 is TGTGCCAGCAGTTTAGAAGTTGCGGGATTACCAGCGGGGGGGCATACGCAGTATTTT.

Only a few counts were recorded for this clone. The genes are TRBV5-1 and TRBJ2-1; unclear D gene. The CDR3 has 13 amino acids. Germline V CDR1 and CDR2: SGHRS, YFSETQ. V lost 0 bases and J lost 4, with 5 bases in between. CDR3 protein: CASSLDQYNEQFF. In nucleotides, the CDR3 is TGCGCCAGCAGCTTGGATCAGTACAATGAGCAGTTCTTC. Full variable domain (missing parts from reference TRBV5-1 and TRBJ2-1): KAGVTQTPRYLIKTRGQQVTLSCSPISGHRSVSWYQQTPGQGLQFLFEYFSETQRNKGNFPGRFSGRQFSNSRSEMNVSTLELGDSALYLCASSLDQYNEQFFGPGTRLTVL.

The CDR3 loop is CASSAPGQGSDTQYF. CDR3 bases: TGTGCCAGCAGCGCCCCTGGACAGGGATCAGATACGCAGTATTTT. The rearrangement uses TRBV9 and TRBJ2-3; the match to TRBD1 covers 8 bases. This CDR3 has 15 residues. The trim removed 3 bases at V and 4 bases at J, leaving 7 bases unmatched. Germline V gives CDR1 SGDLS, CDR2 YYNGEE.

This chain connects TRBV11-2 to TRBJ1-5; maybe TRBD1 (6 bases). The V end lost 0 bases, the J end lost 0 bases, and 21 bases lay between the germline ends. Germline lookup yields CDR1 SGHAT and CDR2 FQNNGV. The CDR3 extends over 20 amino acids. The CDR3 DNA sequence: TGTGCCAGCAGCTTAGAAACGATGGAAGGGGGACCAAATAGCAATCAGCCCCAGCATTTT. It translates to CASSLETMEGGPNSNQPQHF.

The gene calls are TRBV7-2 and TRBJ1-2; D is uncertain. The CDR3 runs to 12 residues. Deletions cut 0 bases from V and 6 bases from J, with 5 bases between. Germline lookup yields CDR1 SGHTA and CDR2 FQGNSA. In nucleotides, the CDR3 is TGTGCCAGCAGCTTAGCGGGAGATGGCTACACCTTC. Translated, it gives CASSLAGDGYTF.

This clone was picked up a small number of times. The genes are TRBV15 and TRBJ2-7; unclear D gene. V was clipped by 4 bases and J by 9 bases, with 13 bases between them. In germline, CDR1 is LNHNV, CDR2 YYDKDF (reference sequence). The CDR3 consists of 12 residues. The CDR3 sequence: CATSTRNARQYF. The CDR3 region has the DNA TGTGCCACCAGCACCAGAAACGCTCGGCAGTACTTC.

The V and J genes are TRBV19 and TRBJ2-5; 13 nucleotides line up with TRBD2. Looked up from germline, CDR1 is LNHDA and CDR2 is SQIVND (reference sequence). V trimming: 4 bases; J trimming: 4 bases; junction bases outside the gene matches: 12. This CDR3 has 18 residues. The CDR3 loop reads CASSSRTSGSGRGETQYF. For the CDR3, the DNA is TGTGCCAGTAGTAGCCGGACTAGCGGGAGCGGCAGGGGAGAGACCCAGTACTTC. The full variable domain, with the rest looked up from reference TRBV19 and TRBJ2-5, is DGGITQSPKYLFRKEGQNVTLSCEQNLNHDAMYWYRQDPGQGLRLIYYSQIVNDFQKGDIAEGYSVSREKKESFPLTVTSAQKNPTAFYLCASSSRTSGSGRGETQYFGPGTRLLVL.

V is TRBV30 and J is TRBJ2-1, with 13 bases matching TRBD2. The trim removed 2 bases at V and 9 bases at J, leaving 7 bases unmatched. The V gene's germline CDR1 is GTSNPN and CDR2 SVGIG (reference sequence). CDR3 length equals 15 residues. The CDR3 region has the DNA TGTGCCTGGAGTCGCGGACTAGCGGGAGAGGGTGAGCAGTTCTTC. This codes for CAWSRGLAGEGEQFF. The full variable domain, rest sourced from reference TRBV30 and TRBJ2-1, is SQTIHQWPATLVQPVGSPLSLECTVEGTSNPNLYWYRQAAGRGLQLLFYSVGIGQISSEVPQNLSASRPQDRQFILSSKKLLLSDSGFYLCAWSRGLAGEGEQFFGPGTRLTVL.

The chain combines TRBV15 with TRBJ1-1; no clear D. This CDR3 has 13 amino acids. V lost 3 bases and J 6 bases, leaving 11 bases between the germline ends. Germline V lookup: CDR1 LNHNV, CDR2 YYDKDF (reference sequence). The CDR3 nucleotides read TGTGCCACCAGCAGCCGGAGGGAGGCTGAAGCTTTCTTT. Amino acids: CATSSRREAEAFF.

This chain connects TRBV7-3 to TRBJ2-3, with 7 bases fitting TRBD2. V lost 4 bases and J lost 0; bases outside the gene matches: 7. This CDR3 region has 16 residues. The germline gives CDR1 SGHTA, CDR2 FQGTGA. The CDR3 DNA is TGTGCCAGCAGCTCTTCCCCCGGGGGGAGCACAGATACGCAGTATTTT. Translated: CASSSSPGGSTDTQYF.